The subject of this entry is one TCR beta chain. What it binds is unknown. V lost 0 bases to trimming and J lost 4 bases, with 10 bases between them. The CDR3 loop spans 14 amino acids. Germline assignment: CDR1 MGHRA and CDR2 YSYEKL. 60 Vbeta and 13 Jbeta primers were used in PCR. Sequencing used immunoSEQ multiplex PCR; TCRdb keeps in-frame clones, though not all of them. The sample lists fewer than 120,000 clones, around 80% occurring once. This entry belongs to a study of cytomegalovirus exposure and HLA in healthy donors. The study, taken as a whole, reports: The listing of 150 to 200 TCR beta chains classed them as cytomegalovirus-associated. As immune exposure information, only CMV serostatus was available. Usually a TCR sequence was rare, but some public TCRs were found in many donors.

Healthy individuals who donated bone marrow served as the donors. Sequencing was carried out using PBMCs. The sequence derives from a man aged 25 to 40 in good health and CMV-seropositive. The gene calls are TRBV4-1 and TRBJ2-7; no firm D call. CDR3 sequence reads: CASSQDWAEYEQYF. CDR3 coding DNA: TGCGCCAGCAGCCAAGATTGGGCAGAATACGAGCAGTACTTC.